These T cell receptor beta chains were read from a single sample in a study of T cell responses to AZD1222 COVID-19 vaccine. This table comes from immunoSEQ multiplex PCR, and its TCRdb copy is limited to in-frame clones, with some not included. Of more than 85,000 clones in the sample, 81% were seen once. Material: peripheral blood, obtained on day 0 of AZD1222 vaccination. Source of these receptors: an adult in good health. Both conserved end residues are part of each CDR3. Each record gives: J gene, clone size, V gene, D gene, CDR3 protein, CDR3 DNA. The D gene is left open where the match is weak. Clone sizes are given selectively: once, few, many, or a class where the clone is expanded.

>TRBJ2-3|.|TRBV12-3/TRBV12-4|.
CASSLMFDTQYF
TGTGCCAGCAGTTTAATGTTTGATACGCAGTATTTT
>TRBJ2-2|.|TRBV27|TRBD1
CASSSDRTGGPTGELFF
TGTGCCAGCAGTTCCGACAGGACAGGGGGCCCCACCGGGGAGCTGTTTTTT
>TRBJ1-1|.|TRBV2|.
CASSEALGGSNPEAFF
TGTGCCAGCAGTGAAGCGCTTGGGGGGAGTAACCCTGAAGCTTTCTTT
>TRBJ2-2|.|TRBV7-3|.
CASRSYTRGGELFF
TGTGCCAGCAGGTCCTACACTCGGGGCGGGGAGCTGTTTTTT
>TRBJ2-1|.|TRBV18|TRBD1
CASSDPGGRSYNEQFF
TGTGCCAGCTCCGATCCAGGGGGCAGGTCCTACAATGAGCAGTTCTTC
>TRBJ2-1|.|TRBV28|.
CASSFVSRNEQFF
TGTGCCAGCAGTTTCGTCAGCCGCAATGAGCAGTTCTTC
>TRBJ1-4|.|TRBV5-1|.
CASSLYPLGADTATNEKLFF
TGCGCCAGCAGCTTGTATCCGCTGGGGGCTGATACTGCAACTAATGAAAAACTGTTTTTT
>TRBJ2-7|few|TRBV11-2|.
CASSPLALSSYEQYF
TGTGCCAGCAGCCCCCTAGCGCTGAGCTCCTACGAGCAGTACTTC
>TRBJ1-1|.|TRBV7-2|TRBD1
CASSADRGRFTEAFF
TGTGCCAGCAGCGCGGACAGGGGGCGTTTCACTGAAGCTTTCTTT
>TRBJ1-6|.|TRBV5-6|.
CASSMEGQSRYNSPLHF
TGTGCCAGCAGCATGGAAGGACAGAGCAGATATAATTCACCCCTCCACTTT
>TRBJ1-5|.|TRBV6-1|.
CASSEQTRSPQHF
TGTGCCAGCAGTGAACAGACCCGAAGCCCCCAGCATTTT
>TRBJ2-7|.|TRBV2|TRBD1
CASSPRQGASYEQYF
TGTGCCAGCAGCCCCCGACAGGGGGCATCCTACGAGCAGTACTTC
>TRBJ2-2|.|TRBV18|.
CASSRQGGDTGELFF
TGTGCCAGCTCACGTCAGGGAGGCGACACCGGGGAGCTGTTTTTT
>TRBJ2-6|.|TRBV24-1|TRBD1
CATSNPGPQGAEGANVLTF
TGTGCCACCAGCAACCCAGGGCCCCAGGGGGCAGAGGGGGCCAACGTCCTGACTTTC
>TRBJ1-2|.|TRBV28|TRBD1
CASRDSVIYGYTF
TGTGCCAGTCGGGACAGTGTGATATATGGCTACACCTTC
>TRBJ1-1|.|TRBV5-1|.
CASGRDKNTEAFF
TGCGCCAGCGGCCGAGACAAGAACACTGAAGCTTTCTTT
>TRBJ2-3|.|TRBV30|TRBD1
CAWDRARTDTQYF
TGTGCCTGGGACAGGGCTCGGACAGATACGCAGTATTTT
>TRBJ2-1|few|TRBV6-2/TRBV6-3|.
CASSSPVGTLNYNEQFF
TGTGCCAGCAGTTCCCCGGTGGGGACTCTTAACTACAATGAGCAGTTCTTC
>TRBJ1-4|few|TRBV6-7|.
CASSYPTWGHPLRVNEKLFF
TGTGCCAGCAGTTACCCGACTTGGGGACACCCGTTACGAGTTAATGAAAAACTGTTTTTT
>TRBJ1-1|.|TRBV6-5|.
CASSQQVNTEAFF
TGTGCCAGCAGCCAACAAGTAAACACTGAAGCTTTCTTT
>TRBJ2-1|.|TRBV10-1|TRBD2
CASSAGTSGHNEQFF
TGCGCCAGCAGTGCTGGGACTAGCGGTCACAATGAGCAGTTCTTC
>TRBJ1-4|.|TRBV25-1|.
CASSGPTKLFF
TGTGCCAGCAGTGGGCCTACAAAACTGTTTTTT
>TRBJ1-5|.|TRBV30|.
CAWSSGGNQPQHF
TGTGCCTGGAGCTCAGGGGGCAATCAGCCCCAGCATTTT
>TRBJ1-1|.|TRBV18|.
CASSQNVGDTEAFF
TGTGCCAGCTCTCAAAATGTGGGGGACACTGAAGCTTTCTTT
>TRBJ2-3|.|TRBV7-2|TRBD2
CASNLPSGRLRRTDTQYF
TGTGCCAGCAACTTACCTAGCGGGAGGCTCCGGCGCACAGATACGCAGTATTTT
>TRBJ2-7|.|TRBV12-3/TRBV12-4|.
CASSLNSNYEQYF
TGTGCCAGCAGTTTAAACTCGAACTACGAGCAGTACTTC
>TRBJ1-1|few|TRBV6-5|TRBD1
CASSYDTGGSAFF
TGTGCCAGCAGTTACGATACAGGGGGATCAGCTTTCTTT
>TRBJ1-5|.|TRBV28|TRBD1
CASSSGGQGLNQPQHF
TGTGCCAGCAGTTCGGGGGGACAGGGGTTAAATCAGCCCCAGCATTTT
>TRBJ1-2|.|TRBV29-1|.
CSVNTVSYGYTF
TGCAGCGTTAACACAGTCAGCTATGGCTACACCTTC
>TRBJ1-2|.|TRBV9|.
CASSAQGTRRYGYTF
TGTGCCAGCAGCGCTCAGGGGACACGCAGATATGGCTACACCTTC
>TRBJ1-2|.|TRBV2|TRBD1
CASSRQGRDGYTF
TGTGCCAGCAGTCGACAGGGCCGCGATGGCTACACCTTC
>TRBJ1-5|.|TRBV28|.
CASSSDLQPQHF
TGTGCCAGCAGTTCGGATCTCCAGCCCCAGCATTTT
>TRBJ2-7|.|TRBV6-5|TRBD1
CASSPRNRGYEQYF
TGTGCCAGCAGCCCCCGGAACAGGGGCTACGAGCAGTACTTC
>TRBJ2-3|.|TRBV24-1|TRBD2
CATSDPGLAGVDTQYF
TGTGCCACCAGTGACCCGGGACTAGCGGGAGTTGATACGCAGTATTTT
>TRBJ2-1|once|TRBV18|TRBD2
CASSLAGGDNEQFF
TGTGCCAGCTCACTAGCGGGAGGGGACAATGAGCAGTTCTTC
>TRBJ1-2|once|TRBV27|TRBD1
CASGTGNLLGYTF
TGTGCCAGCGGGACAGGGAATCTGCTTGGCTACACCTTC
>TRBJ1-2|.|TRBV21-1|.
CASSKEGGAIANYGYTF
TGTGCCAGCAGCAAAGAGGGGGGGGCGATAGCTAACTATGGCTACACCTTC
>TRBJ1-6|few|TRBV3-1/TRBV3-2|TRBD1
CASSQGVARGNSPLHF
TGTGCCAGCAGCCAAGGAGTTGCCAGGGGGAATTCACCCCTCCACTTT
>TRBJ1-1|.|TRBV11-2|.
CASSLGPGGMNTEAFF
TGTGCCAGCAGCCTAGGCCCCGGGGGAATGAACACTGAAGCTTTCTTT
>TRBJ2-7|.|TRBV6-5|.
CASSYLGSYEQYF
TGTGCCAGCAGTTACCTCGGGAGCTACGAGCAGTACTTC
>TRBJ1-2|.|TRBV3-1/TRBV3-2|TRBD1
CASSRGTGSYGYTF
TGTGCCAGCAGCCGAGGGACAGGGTCATATGGCTACACCTTC
>TRBJ1-1|.|TRBV6-5|.
CASSYSSWSEAFF
TGTGCCAGCAGTTACTCTTCGTGGAGTGAAGCTTTCTTT
>TRBJ2-2|.|TRBV7-6|TRBD2
CASSSHLAGGLSGELFF
TGTGCCAGCAGCTCTCATTTAGCGGGGGGGCTGTCCGGGGAGCTGTTTTTT
>TRBJ1-1|.|TRBV6-5|.
CASSLRPFEAFF
TGTGCCAGCAGCTTACGGCCCTTTGAAGCTTTCTTT
>TRBJ2-1|.|TRBV11-2|TRBD2
CASSQSSGGGYNEQFF
TGTGCCAGCAGCCAAAGCAGCGGGGGGGGTTACAATGAGCAGTTCTTC
>TRBJ2-3|.|TRBV4-3|TRBD2
CASSRSLSGGPSTDTQYF
TGCGCCAGCAGCCGGTCCCTAAGCGGGGGGCCGAGCACAGATACGCAGTATTTT
>TRBJ2-3|.|TRBV24-1|TRBD2
CATSARTSGRDTDTQYF
TGTGCCACCAGTGCCCGGACTAGCGGGAGGGATACAGATACGCAGTATTTT
>TRBJ1-5|.|TRBV3-1/TRBV3-2|.
CASSPPGNQPQHF
TGTGCCAGCAGCCCCCCGGGGAATCAGCCCCAGCATTTT
>TRBJ1-2|.|TRBV19|.
CASEGGRRGYTF
TGTGCCAGCGAAGGGGGGCGCCGGGGCTACACCTTC
>TRBJ2-2|once|TRBV4-1|TRBD2
CASSHGRTSATGELFF
TGCGCCAGCAGCCATGGAAGGACTAGTGCCACCGGGGAGCTGTTTTTT
>TRBJ2-7|few|TRBV28|TRBD2
CASRPGGSLDYEQYF
TGTGCCAGCAGGCCGGGGGGAAGCTTGGATTACGAGCAGTACTTC
>TRBJ1-1|.|TRBV28|.
CASSLWQEGTEAFF
TGTGCCAGCAGTTTATGGCAAGAGGGCACTGAAGCTTTCTTT
>TRBJ2-1|.|TRBV7-2|TRBD2
CASSPRLAGVSYNEQFF
TGTGCCAGCAGCCCCCGACTAGCGGGGGTTTCCTACAATGAGCAGTTCTTC
>TRBJ2-2|.|TRBV19|.
CASSSQVYGELFF
TGTGCCAGTAGTAGCCAGGTCTACGGGGAGCTGTTTTTT